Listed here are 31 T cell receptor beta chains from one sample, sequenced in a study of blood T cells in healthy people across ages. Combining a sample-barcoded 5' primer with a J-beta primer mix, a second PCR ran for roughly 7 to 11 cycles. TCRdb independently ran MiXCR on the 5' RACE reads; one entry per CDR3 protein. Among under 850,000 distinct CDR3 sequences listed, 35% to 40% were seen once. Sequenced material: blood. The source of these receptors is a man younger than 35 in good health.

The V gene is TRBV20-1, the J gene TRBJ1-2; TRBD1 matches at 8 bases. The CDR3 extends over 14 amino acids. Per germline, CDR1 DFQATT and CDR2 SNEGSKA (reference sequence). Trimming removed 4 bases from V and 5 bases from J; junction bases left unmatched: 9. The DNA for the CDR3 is TGCAGTGCTAATGGACAGGGAAGCGGGTATGGCTACACCTTC. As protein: CSANGQGSGYGYTF.

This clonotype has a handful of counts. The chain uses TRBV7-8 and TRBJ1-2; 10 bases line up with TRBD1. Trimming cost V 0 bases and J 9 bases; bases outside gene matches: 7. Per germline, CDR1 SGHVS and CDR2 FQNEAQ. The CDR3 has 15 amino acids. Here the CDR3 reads CASSLATGGEGSYTF. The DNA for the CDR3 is TGTGCCAGCAGCTTAGCGACAGGGGGCGAGGGGAGCTACACCTTC.

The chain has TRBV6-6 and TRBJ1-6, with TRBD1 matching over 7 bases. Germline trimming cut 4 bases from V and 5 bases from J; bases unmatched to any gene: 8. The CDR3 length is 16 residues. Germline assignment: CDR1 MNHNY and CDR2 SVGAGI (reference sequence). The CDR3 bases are TGTGCCAGCAGTTTACTTGGCGGACAGGATAATTCACCCCTCCACTTT. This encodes CASSLLGGQDNSPLHF.

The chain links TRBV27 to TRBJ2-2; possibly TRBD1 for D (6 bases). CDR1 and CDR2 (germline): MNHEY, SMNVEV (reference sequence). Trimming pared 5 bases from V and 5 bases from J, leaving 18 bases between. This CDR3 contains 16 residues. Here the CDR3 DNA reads TGTGCCAGCAGTCCATCGGGGCAGGGGTTTACCGGGGAGCTGTTTTTT. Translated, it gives CASSPSGQGFTGELFF.

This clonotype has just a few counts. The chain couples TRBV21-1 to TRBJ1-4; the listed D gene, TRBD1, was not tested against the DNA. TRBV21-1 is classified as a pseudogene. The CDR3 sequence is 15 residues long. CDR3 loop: CASSKFRQGGEKLFF. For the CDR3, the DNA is TGTGCCAGCAGCAAATTTCGACAGGGCGGTGAAAAACTGTTTTTT.

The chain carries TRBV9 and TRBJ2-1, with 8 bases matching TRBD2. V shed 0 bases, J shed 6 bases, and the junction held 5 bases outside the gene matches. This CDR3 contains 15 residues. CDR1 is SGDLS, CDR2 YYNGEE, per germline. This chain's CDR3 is CASSVGGGRVNEQFF. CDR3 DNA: TGTGCCAGCAGCGTAGGCGGGGGGCGGGTCAATGAGCAGTTCTTC.

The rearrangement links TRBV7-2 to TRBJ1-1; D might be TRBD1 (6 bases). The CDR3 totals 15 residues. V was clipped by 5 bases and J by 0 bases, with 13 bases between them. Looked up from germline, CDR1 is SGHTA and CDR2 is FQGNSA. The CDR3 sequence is CASSPNGQMNTEAFF. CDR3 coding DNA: TGTGCCAGCAGCCCTAACGGACAGATGAACACTGAAGCTTTCTTT.

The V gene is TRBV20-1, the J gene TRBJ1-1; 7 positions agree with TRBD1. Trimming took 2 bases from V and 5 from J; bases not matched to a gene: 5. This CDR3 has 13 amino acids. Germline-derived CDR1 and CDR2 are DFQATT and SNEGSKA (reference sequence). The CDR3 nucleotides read TGCAGTGCTAGACAGGGGGAGGGGACTGAAGCTTTCTTT. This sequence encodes CSARQGEGTEAFF.

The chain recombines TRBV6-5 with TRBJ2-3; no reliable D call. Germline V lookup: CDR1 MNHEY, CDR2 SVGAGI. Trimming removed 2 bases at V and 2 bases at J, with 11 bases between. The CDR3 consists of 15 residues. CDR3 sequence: CASSYANQFTDTQYF. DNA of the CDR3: TGTGCCAGCAGTTACGCGAATCAATTCACAGATACGCAGTATTTT.

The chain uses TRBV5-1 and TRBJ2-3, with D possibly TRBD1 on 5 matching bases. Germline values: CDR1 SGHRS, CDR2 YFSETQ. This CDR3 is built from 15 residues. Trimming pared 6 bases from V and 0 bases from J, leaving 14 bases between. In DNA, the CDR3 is TGCGCCAGCACGCCGAGGACATTTAGCACAGATACGCAGTATTTT. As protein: CASTPRTFSTDTQYF.

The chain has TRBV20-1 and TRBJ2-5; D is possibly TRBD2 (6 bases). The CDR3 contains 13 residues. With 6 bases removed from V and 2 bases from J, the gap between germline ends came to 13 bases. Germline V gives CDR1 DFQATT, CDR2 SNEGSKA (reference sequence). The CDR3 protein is CSATGGIQETQYF. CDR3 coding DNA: TGCAGTGCCACTGGAGGGATTCAAGAGACCCAGTACTTC.

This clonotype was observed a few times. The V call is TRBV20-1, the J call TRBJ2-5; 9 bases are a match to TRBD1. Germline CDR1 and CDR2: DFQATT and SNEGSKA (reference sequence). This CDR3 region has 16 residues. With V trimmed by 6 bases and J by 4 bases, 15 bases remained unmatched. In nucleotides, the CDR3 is TGCAGTGCAGCCAGATCAACCGGGACAGGGCCAGAGACCCAGTACTTC. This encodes CSAARSTGTGPETQYF.

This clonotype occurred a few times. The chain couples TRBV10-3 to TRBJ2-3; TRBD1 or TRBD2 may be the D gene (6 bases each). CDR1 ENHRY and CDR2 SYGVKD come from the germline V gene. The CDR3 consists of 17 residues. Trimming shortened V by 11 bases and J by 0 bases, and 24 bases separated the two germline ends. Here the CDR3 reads CASKGGFGQTSTDTQYF. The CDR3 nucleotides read TGTGCCTCGAAGGGGGGTTTCGGACAGACTAGCACAGATACGCAGTATTTT.

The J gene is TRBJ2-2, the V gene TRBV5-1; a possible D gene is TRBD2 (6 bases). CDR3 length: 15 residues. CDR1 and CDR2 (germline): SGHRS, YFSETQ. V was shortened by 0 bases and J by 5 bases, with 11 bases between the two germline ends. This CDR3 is CASSLAGRETGELFF. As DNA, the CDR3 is TGCGCCAGCAGCTTGGCCGGGAGAGAAACCGGGGAGCTGTTTTTT.

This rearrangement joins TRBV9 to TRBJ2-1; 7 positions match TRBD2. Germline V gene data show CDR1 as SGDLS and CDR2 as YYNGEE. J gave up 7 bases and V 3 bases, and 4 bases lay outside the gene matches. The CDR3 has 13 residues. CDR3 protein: CASSAILANEQFF. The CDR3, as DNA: TGTGCCAGCAGCGCGATACTAGCGAATGAGCAGTTCTTC.

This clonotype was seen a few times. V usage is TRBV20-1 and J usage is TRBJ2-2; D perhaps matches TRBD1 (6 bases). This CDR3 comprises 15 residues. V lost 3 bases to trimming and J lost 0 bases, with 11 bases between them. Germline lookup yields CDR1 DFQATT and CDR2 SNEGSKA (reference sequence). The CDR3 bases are TGCAGTGCTAGGGGGACAAATGCGAACACCGGGGAGCTGTTTTTT. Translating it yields CSARGTNANTGELFF.

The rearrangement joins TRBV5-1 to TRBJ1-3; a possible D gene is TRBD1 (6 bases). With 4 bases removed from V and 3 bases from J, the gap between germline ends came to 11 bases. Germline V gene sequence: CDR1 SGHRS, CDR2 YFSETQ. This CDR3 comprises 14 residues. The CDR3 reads CASSLDSRGNTIYF. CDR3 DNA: TGCGCCAGCAGCCTGGACAGCCGTGGAAACACCATATATTTT.

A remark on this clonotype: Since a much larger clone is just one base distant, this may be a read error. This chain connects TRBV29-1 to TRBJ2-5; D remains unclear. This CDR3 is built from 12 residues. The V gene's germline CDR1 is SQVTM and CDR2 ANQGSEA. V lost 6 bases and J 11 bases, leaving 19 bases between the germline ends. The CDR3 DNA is TGCAGCGTGCCTCGAAACCACAATGAGCAGTACTTC. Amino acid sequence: CSVPRNHNEQYF.

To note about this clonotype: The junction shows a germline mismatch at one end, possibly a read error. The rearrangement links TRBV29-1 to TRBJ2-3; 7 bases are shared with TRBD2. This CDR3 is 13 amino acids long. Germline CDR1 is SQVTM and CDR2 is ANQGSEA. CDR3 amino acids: CSVASTSTNTQYF. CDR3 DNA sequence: TGCAGCGTTGCCTCGACTAGCACAAATACGCAGTATTTT.

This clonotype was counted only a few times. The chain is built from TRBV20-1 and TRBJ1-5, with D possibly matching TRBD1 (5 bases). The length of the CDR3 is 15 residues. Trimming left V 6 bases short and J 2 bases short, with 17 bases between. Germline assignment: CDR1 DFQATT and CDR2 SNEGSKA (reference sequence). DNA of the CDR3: TGCAGTGCCGAGGAGGGGCAGGTAGGCAATCAGCCCCAGCATTTT. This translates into CSAEEGQVGNQPQHF.

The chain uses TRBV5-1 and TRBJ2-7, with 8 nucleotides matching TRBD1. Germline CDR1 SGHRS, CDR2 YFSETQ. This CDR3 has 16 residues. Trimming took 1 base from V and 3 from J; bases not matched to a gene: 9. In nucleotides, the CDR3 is TGCGCCAGCAGCTTGAGGGTTGACAGGGGAAACTACGAGCAGTACTTC. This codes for CASSLRVDRGNYEQYF.

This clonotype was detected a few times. The chain's CDR3 is CASSLGASGNDGYTF. DNA for the CDR3: TGCGCCAGCAGCTTGGGGGCATCGGGGAATGATGGCTACACCTTC. This chain links TRBV5-1 with TRBJ1-2, with D uncertain. This CDR3 has 15 amino acids. Germline V gene lookup returns CDR1 SGHRS and CDR2 YFSETQ. V lost 0 bases and J lost 6, with 15 bases in between.

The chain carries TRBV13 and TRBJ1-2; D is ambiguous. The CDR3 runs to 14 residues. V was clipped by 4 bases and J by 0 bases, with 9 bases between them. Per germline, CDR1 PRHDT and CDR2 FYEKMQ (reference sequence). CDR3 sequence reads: CASSSSGSNYGYTF. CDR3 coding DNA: TGTGCCAGCAGCTCGTCAGGATCTAACTATGGCTACACCTTC.

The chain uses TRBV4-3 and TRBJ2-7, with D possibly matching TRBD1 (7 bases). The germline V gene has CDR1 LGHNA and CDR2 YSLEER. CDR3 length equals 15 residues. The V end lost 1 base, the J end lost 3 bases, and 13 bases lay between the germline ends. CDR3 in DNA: TGCGCCAGCAGCCAAGTGGCAGGGGGGATCTACGAGCAGTACTTC. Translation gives CASSQVAGGIYEQYF.

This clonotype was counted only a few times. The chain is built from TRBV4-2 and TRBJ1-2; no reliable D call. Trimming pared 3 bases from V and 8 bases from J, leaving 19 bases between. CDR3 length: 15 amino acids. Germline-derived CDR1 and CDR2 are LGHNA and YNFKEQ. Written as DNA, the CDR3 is TGTGCCAGCAGCCACACGTCCGGGCAGAAGAAGGGCTACACCTTC. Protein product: CASSHTSGQKKGYTF.

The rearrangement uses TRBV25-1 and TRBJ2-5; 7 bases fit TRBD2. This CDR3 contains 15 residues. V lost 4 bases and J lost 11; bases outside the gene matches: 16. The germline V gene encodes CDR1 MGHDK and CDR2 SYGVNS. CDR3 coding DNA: TGTGCCAGCAGTGTGGGACTACAGGTCTACAATGAGCAGTACTTC. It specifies CASSVGLQVYNEQYF.

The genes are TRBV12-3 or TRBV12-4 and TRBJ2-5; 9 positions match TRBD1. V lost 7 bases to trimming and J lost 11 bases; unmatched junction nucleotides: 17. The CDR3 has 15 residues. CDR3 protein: CASILGQGNYNEQYF. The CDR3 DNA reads TGTGCCAGCATCCTCGGACAGGGGAACTACAATGAGCAGTACTTC.

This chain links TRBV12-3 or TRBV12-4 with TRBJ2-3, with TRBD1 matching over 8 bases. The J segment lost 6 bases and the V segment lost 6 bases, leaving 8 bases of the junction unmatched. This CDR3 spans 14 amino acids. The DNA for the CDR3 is TGTGCCAGCAGCTCTAGGACAGGGTGGGATACGCAGTATTTT. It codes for CASSSRTGWDTQYF.

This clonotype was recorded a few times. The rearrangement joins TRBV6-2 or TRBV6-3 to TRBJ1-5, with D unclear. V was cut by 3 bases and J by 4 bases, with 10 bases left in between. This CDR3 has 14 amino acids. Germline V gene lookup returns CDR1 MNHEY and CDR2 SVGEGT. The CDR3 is CASSYPNRNQPQHF. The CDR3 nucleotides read TGTGCCAGCAGTTATCCGAACAGAAATCAGCCCCAGCATTTT.

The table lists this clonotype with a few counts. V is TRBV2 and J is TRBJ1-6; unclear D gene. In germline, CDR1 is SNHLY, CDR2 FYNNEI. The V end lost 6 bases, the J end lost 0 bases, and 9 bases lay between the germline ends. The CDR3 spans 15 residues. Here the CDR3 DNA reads TGTGCCAGCAGATTACAGAACTCCTATAATTCACCCCTCCACTTT. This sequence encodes CASRLQNSYNSPLHF.

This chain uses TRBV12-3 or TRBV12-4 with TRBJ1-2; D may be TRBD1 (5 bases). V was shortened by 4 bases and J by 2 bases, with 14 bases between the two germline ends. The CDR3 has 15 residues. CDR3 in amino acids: CASSWGGESNYGYTF. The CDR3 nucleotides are TGTGCCAGCAGTTGGGGGGGGGAGTCCAACTATGGCTACACCTTC.